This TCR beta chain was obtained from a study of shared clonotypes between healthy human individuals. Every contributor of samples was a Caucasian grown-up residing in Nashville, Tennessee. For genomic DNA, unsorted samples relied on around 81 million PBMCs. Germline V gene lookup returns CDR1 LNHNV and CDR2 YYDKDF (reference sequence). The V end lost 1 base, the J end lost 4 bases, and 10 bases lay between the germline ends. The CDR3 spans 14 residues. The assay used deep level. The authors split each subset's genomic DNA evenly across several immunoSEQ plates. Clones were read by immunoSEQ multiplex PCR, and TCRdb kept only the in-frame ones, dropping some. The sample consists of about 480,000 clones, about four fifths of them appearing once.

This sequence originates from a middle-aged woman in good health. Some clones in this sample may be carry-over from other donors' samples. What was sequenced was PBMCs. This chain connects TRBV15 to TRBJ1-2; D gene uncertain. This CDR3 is CATSRGGQSYGYTF. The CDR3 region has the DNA TGTGCCACCAGCAGAGGGGGTCAGAGCTATGGCTACACCTTC.